This section outlines one T cell receptor beta chain sequence together with its context. The CDR3 has 12 amino acids. Germline CDR1 and CDR2: SGHKS and YYEKEE (reference sequence). This entry belongs to a study of monozygotic twins with inflammatory bowel disease. TCRdb re-called the 5' RACE reads and shows each CDR3 protein once, DNA omitted. The table lists about 420,000 distinct CDR3 sequences. Material: blood. The rearrangement joins TRBV5-5 to TRBJ2-2. The source of this sequence is a human donor with ulcerative colitis or Crohn's disease, or a healthy co-twin of an affected twin (not recorded which). This CDR3 is CASSGVTGELFF. Drawing the rest from reference TRBV5-5 and TRBJ2-2, the complete variable domain is DAGVTQSPTHLIKTRGQQVTLRCSPISGHKSVSWYQQVLGQGPQFIFQYYEKEERGRGNFPDRFSARQFPNYSSELNVNALLLGDSALYLCASSGVTGELFFGEGSRLTVL.